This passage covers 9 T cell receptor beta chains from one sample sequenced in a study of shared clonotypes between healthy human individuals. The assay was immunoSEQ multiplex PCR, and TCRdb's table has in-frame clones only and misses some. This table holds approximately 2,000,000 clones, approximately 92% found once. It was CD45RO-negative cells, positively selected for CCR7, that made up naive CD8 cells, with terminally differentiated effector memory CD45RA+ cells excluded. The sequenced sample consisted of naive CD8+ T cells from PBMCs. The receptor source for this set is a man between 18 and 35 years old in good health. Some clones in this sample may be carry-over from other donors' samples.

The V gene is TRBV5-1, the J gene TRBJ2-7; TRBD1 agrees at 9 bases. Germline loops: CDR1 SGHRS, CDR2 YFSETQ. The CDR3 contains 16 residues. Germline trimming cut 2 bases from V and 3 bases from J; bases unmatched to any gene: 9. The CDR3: CASSLRPGQGIYEQYF. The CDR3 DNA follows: TGCGCCAGCAGCTTACGACCCGGACAGGGGATCTACGAGCAGTACTTC.

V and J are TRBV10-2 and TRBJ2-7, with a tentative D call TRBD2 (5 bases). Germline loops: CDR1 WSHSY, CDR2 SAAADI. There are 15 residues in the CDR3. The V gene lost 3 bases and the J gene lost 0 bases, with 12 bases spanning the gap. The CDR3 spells CASSEIWEPSYEQYF. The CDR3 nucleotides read TGCGCCAGCAGTGAAATTTGGGAGCCCTCCTACGAGCAGTACTTC.

CDR3 nucleotides: TGCAGCCTAAGGACTACTTCACTTTCCACAGATACGCAGTATTTT. It codes for CSLRTTSLSTDTQYF. This chain links TRBV29-1 with TRBJ2-3, with D maybe TRBD2 (6 bases). Germline lookup yields CDR1 SQVTM and CDR2 ANQGSEA. Trimming stripped 8 bases from V and 2 bases from J, with 20 bases between. This CDR3 contains 15 residues.

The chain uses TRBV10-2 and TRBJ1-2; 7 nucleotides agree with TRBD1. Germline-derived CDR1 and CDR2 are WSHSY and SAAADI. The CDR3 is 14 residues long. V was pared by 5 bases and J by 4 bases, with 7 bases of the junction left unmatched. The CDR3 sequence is CASSLSRGGYGYTF. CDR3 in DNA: TGCGCCAGCAGTTTGAGCAGGGGGGGCTATGGCTACACCTTC.

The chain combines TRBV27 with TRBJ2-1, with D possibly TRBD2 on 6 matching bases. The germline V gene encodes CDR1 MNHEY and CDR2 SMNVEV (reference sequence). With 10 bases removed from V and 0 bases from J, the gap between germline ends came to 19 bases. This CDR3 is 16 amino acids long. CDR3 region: CATYKGGESSYNEQFF. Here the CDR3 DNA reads TGTGCCACCTACAAGGGAGGTGAGAGCTCCTACAATGAGCAGTTCTTC.

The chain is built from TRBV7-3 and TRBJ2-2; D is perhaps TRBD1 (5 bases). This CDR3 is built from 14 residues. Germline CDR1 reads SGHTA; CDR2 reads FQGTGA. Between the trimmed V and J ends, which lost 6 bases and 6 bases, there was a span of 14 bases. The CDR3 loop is CASSLGQGPGELFF. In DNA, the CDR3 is TGTGCCAGCAGTCTGGGCCAGGGCCCCGGGGAGCTGTTTTTT. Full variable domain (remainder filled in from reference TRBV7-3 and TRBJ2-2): GAGVSQTPSNKVTEKGKYVELRCDPISGHTALYWYRQSLGQGPEFLIYFQGTGAADDSGLPNDRFFAVRPEGSVSTLKIQRTERGDSAVYLCASSLGQGPGELFFGEGSRLTVL.

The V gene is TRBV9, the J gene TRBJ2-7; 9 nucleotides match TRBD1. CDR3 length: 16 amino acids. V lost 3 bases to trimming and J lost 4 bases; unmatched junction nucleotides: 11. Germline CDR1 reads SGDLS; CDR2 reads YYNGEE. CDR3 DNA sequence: TGTGCCAGCAGCGGACCTCGGACAGGGGATAGGTACGAGCAGTACTTC. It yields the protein CASSGPRTGDRYEQYF.

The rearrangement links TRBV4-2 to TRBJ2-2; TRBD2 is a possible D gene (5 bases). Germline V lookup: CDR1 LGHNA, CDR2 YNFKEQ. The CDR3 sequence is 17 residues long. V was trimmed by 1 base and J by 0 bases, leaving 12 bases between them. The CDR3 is CASSQVPLEPNTGELFF. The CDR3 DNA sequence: TGTGCCAGCAGCCAAGTCCCACTAGAACCGAACACCGGGGAGCTGTTTTTT.

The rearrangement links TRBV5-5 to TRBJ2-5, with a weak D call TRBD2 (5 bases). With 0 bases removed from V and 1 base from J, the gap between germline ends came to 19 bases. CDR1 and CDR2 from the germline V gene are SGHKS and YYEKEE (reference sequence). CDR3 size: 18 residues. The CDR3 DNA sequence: TGTGCCAGCAGCTTGGCCCAGATAGCGTACTTACCCCAAGAGACCCAGTACTTC. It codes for CASSLAQIAYLPQETQYF.